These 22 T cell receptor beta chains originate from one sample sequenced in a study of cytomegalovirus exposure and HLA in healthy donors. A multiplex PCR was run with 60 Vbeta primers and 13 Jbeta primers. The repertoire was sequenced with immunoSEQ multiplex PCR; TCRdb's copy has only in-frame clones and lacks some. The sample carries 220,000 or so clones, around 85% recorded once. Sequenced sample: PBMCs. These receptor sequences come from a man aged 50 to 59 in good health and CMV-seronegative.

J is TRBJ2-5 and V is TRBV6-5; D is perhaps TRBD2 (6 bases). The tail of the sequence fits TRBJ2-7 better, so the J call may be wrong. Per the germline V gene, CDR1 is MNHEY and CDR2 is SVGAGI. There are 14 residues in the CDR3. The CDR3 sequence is CASSHTGDPYEQYF. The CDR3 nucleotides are TGTGCCAGCAGCCATACGGGGGATCCCTACGAGCAGTACTTC.

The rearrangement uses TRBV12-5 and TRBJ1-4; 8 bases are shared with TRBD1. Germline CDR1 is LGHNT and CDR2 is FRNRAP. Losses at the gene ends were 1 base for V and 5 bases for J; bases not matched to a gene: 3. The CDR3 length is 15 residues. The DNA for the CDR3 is TGTGCTAGTGGTTTGGGGGACAGGAGGAATGAAAAACTGTTTTTT. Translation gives CASGLGDRRNEKLFF.

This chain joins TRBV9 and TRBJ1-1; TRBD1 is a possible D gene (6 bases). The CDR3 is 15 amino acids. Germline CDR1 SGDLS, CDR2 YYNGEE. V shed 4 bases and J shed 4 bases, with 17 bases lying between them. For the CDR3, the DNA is TGTGCCAGCAGCTCAGGGGAGGGAGCGGGCACTGAAGCTTTCTTT. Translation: CASSSGEGAGTEAFF.

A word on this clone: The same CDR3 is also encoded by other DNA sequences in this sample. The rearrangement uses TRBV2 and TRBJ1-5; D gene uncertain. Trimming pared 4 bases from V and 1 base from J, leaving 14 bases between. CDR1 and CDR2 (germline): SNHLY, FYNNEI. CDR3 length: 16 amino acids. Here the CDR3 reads CASSGRGLASNQPQHF. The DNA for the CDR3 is TGTGCCAGCAGTGGCCGGGGTCTCGCGAGCAATCAGCCCCAGCATTTT. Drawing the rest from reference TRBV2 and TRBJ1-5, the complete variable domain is EPEVTQTPSHQVTQMGQEVILRCVPISNHLYFYWYRQILGQKVEFLVSFYNNEISEKSEIFDDQFSVERPDGSNFTLKIRSTKLEDSAMYFCASSGRGLASNQPQHFGDGTRLSIL.

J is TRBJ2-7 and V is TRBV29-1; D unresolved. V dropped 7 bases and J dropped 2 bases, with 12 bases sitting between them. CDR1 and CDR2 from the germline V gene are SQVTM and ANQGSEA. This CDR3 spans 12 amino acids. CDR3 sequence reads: CSARHATYEQYF. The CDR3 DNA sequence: TGCAGCGCCAGACATGCCACCTACGAGCAGTACTTC.

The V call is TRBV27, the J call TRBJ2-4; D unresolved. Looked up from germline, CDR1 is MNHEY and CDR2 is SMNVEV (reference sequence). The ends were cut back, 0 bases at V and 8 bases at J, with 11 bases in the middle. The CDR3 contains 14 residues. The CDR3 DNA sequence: TGTGCCAGCAGTTTATCAATGCCTGGAGACATTCAGTACTTC. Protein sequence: CASSLSMPGDIQYF.

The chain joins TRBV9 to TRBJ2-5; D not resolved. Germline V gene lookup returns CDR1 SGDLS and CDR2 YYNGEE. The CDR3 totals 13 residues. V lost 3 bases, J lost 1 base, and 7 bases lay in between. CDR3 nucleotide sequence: TGTGCCAGCAGCGGTGGCTTCCAAGAGACCCAGTACTTC. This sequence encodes CASSGGFQETQYF.

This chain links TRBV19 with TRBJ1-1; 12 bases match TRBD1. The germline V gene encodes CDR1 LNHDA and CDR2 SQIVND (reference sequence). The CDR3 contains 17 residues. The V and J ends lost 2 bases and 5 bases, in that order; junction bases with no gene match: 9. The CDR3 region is CASSIWGQGARDTEAFF. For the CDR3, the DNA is TGTGCCAGTAGTATATGGGGACAGGGGGCGCGGGATACTGAAGCTTTCTTT.

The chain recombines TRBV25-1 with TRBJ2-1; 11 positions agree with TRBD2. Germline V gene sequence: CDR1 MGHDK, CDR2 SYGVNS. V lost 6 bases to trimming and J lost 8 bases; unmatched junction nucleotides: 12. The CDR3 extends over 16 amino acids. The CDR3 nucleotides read TGTGCCAGCAGCCTCACTCTAGCGGGAGGAATTGATGAGCAGTTCTTC. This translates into CASSLTLAGGIDEQFF.

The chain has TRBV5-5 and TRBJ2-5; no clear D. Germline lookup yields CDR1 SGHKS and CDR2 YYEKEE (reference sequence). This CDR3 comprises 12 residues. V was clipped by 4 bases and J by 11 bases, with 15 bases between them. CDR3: CASSNTQKEQYF. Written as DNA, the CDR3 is TGTGCCAGCAGCAACACCCAAAAAGAACAGTACTTC.

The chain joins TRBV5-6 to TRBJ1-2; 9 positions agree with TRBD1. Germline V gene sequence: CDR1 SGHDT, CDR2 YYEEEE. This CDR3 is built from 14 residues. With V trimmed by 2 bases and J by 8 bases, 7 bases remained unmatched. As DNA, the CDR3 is TGTGCCAGCAGCTTCCGGGACAGGGCTATAGGCTACACCTTC. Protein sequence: CASSFRDRAIGYTF.

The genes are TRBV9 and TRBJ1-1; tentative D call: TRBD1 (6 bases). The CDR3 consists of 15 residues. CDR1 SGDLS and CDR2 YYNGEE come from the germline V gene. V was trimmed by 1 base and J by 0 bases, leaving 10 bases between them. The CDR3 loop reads CASSVLDSMNTEAFF. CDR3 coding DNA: TGTGCCAGCAGCGTACTGGACAGCATGAACACTGAAGCTTTCTTT.

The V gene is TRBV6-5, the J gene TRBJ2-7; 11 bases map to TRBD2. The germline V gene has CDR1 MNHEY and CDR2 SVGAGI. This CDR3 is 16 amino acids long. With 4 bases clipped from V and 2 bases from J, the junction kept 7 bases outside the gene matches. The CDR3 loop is CASSSYTSGGPYEQYF. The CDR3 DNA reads TGTGCCAGCAGTTCCTATACTAGCGGGGGACCCTACGAGCAGTACTTC.

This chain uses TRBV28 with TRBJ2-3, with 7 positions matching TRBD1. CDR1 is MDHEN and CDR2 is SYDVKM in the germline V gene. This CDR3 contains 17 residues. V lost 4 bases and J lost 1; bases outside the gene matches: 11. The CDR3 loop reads CASSSPGPGQGTDTQYF. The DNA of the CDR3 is TGTGCCAGCAGTTCGCCGGGCCCCGGACAGGGCACAGATACGCAGTATTTT.

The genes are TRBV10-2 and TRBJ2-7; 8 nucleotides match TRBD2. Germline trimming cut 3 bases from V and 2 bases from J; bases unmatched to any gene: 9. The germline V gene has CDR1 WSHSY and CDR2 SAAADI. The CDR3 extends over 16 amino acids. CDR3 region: CASSDLSGRSTYEQYF. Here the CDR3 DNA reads TGCGCCAGCAGTGACCTGAGCGGGAGATCAACCTACGAGCAGTACTTC.

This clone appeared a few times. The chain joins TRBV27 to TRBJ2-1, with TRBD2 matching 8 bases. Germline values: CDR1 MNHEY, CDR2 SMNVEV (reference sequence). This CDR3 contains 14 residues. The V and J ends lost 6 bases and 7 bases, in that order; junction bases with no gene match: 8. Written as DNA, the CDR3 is TGTGCCAGCAGCGGGGGACTAGTTGTTAATGAGCAGTTCTTC. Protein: CASSGGLVVNEQFF.

CDR3: CASSGLGQSNTGELFF. The CDR3, as DNA: TGTGCCAGCAGCGGGCTGGGACAGTCGAACACCGGGGAGCTGTTTTTT. The rearrangement uses TRBV9 and TRBJ2-2; 7 nucleotides line up with TRBD1. CDR1 is SGDLS and CDR2 is YYNGEE in the germline V gene. CDR3 length: 16 amino acids. After removal of 3 bases from V and 0 bases from J, the junction contained 5 bases not matched to a gene.

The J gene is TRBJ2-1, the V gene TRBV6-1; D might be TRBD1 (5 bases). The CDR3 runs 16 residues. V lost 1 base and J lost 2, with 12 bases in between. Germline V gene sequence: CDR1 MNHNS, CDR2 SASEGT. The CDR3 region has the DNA TGTGCCAGCAGTGAAGAGAAAAGGACACCCTACAATGAGCAGTTCTTC. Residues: CASSEEKRTPYNEQFF.

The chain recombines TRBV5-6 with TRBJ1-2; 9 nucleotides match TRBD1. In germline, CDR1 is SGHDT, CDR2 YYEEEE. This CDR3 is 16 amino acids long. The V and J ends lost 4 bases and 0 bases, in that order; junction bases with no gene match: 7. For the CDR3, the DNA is TGTGCCAGCAGCCCCGAGACAGGGGGAGCTAACTATGGCTACACCTTC. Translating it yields CASSPETGGANYGYTF.

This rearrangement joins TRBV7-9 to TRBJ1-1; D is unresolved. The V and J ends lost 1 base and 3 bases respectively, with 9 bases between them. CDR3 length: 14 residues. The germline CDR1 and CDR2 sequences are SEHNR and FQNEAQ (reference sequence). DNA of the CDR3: TGTGCCAGCAGCTTAGAAGTCGGAGACACTGAAGCTTTCTTT. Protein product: CASSLEVGDTEAFF.

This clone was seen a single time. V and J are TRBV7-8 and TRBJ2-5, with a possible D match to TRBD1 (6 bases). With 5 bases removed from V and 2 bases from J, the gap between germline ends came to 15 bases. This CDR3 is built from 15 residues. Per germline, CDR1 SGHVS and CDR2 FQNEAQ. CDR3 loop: CASSLRRTEQETQYF. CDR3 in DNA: TGTGCCAGCAGCCTTAGGAGGACAGAACAAGAGACCCAGTACTTC.

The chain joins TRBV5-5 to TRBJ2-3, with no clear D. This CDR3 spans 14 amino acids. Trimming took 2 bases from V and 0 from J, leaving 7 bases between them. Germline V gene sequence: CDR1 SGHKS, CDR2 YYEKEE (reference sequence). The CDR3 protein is CASSFTVSTDTQYF. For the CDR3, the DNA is TGTGCCAGCAGCTTCACAGTTAGCACAGATACGCAGTATTTT.